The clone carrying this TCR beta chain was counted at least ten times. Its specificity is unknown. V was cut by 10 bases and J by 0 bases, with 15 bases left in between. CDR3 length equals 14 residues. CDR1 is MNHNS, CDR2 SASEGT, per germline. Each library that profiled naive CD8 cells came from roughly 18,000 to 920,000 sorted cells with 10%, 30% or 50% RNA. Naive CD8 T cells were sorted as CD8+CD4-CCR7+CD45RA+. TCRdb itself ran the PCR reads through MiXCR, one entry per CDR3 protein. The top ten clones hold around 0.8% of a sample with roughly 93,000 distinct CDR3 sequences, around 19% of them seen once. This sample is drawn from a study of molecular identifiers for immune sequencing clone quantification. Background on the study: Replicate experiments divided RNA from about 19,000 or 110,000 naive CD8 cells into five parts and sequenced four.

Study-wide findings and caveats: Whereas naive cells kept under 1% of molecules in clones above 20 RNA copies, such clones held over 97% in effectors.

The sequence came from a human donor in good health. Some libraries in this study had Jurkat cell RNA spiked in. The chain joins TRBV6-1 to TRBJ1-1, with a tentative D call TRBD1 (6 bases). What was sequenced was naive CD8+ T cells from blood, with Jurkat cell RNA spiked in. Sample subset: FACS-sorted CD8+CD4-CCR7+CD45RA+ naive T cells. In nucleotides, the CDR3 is TGTGCCACCCGCCCGGGACACCTGAACACTGAAGCTTTCTTT. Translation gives CATRPGHLNTEAFF.